The 11 T cell receptor beta chains below were found in one sample sequenced in a study of post-analysis software for immune sequencing data. General study points: The study found TRBV5-6, TRBV5-1 and TRBV20-1 among about five TRBV segments more frequent in patients than controls.

Included in the TCR beta cDNA libraries were unique molecular identifiers. TCRdb used MiXCR to reprocess the PCR reads, holding one entry per CDR3 protein. The repertoire holds under 200,000 distinct CDR3 sequences, with over 25% as singletons. These receptors' antigens are unknown. What was sequenced was blood. The receptors come from a girl aged 2-17 years with multiple sclerosis.

This clonotype was observed a handful of times. The gene calls are TRBV28 and TRBJ1-5; 8 positions match TRBD1. Germline-derived CDR1 and CDR2 are MDHEN and SYDVKM. Trimming at V came to 5 bases and at J to 2 bases, leaving 8 bases not matched to a gene. The CDR3 totals 16 residues. In DNA form, the CDR3 reads TGTGCCAGCAGTCCTTACGGGACAGGAGGCAATCAGCCCCAGCATTTT. Its translation is CASSPYGTGGNQPQHF.

This clonotype has more than one count but fewer than ten. V gene TRBV12-3 or TRBV12-4 combines with J gene TRBJ2-1; D gene ambiguous. Trimming shortened V by 5 bases and J by 4 bases, and 15 bases separated the two germline ends. The CDR3 is 15 residues long. CDR3: CASSPPPLGYNEQFF. CDR3 DNA sequence: TGTGCCAGCAGTCCTCCCCCCCTGGGATACAATGAGCAGTTCTTC.

The chain links TRBV9 to TRBJ2-2; D is unclear. V shed 4 bases and J shed 8 bases, with 12 bases lying between them. The length of the CDR3 is 13 residues. Germline V lookup: CDR1 SGDLS, CDR2 YYNGEE. This CDR3 is CASSPIPVGELFF. CDR3 DNA: TGTGCCAGCAGCCCAATTCCCGTAGGGGAGCTGTTTTTT.

V and J are TRBV29-1 and TRBJ2-2; D gene ambiguous. Germline V CDR1 and CDR2: SQVTM, ANQGSEA. The CDR3 contains 12 residues. Trimming removed 2 bases at V and 4 bases at J, with 5 bases between. The CDR3 loop reads CSVERVTGELFF. The CDR3 DNA reads as TGCAGCGTTGAAAGGGTCACCGGGGAGCTGTTTTTT.

This clonotype was counted between two and nine times. The chain links TRBV4-1 to TRBJ1-1, with TRBD1 as a possible D gene (6 bases). The CDR3 has 16 amino acids. Germline V gene sequence: CDR1 MGHRA, CDR2 YSYEKL. Between the trimmed V and J ends, which lost 0 bases and 6 bases, there was a span of 17 bases. The CDR3 spells CASSQDPLGQTPEAFF. For the CDR3, the DNA is TGCGCCAGCAGCCAAGACCCCCTTGGACAGACGCCTGAAGCTTTCTTT.

A remark on this clonotype: Just one base apart from a much larger clone, this may be a read error. J is TRBJ1-2 and V is TRBV29-1; D not resolved. The length of the CDR3 is 14 residues. Germline lookup yields CDR1 SQVTM and CDR2 ANQGSEA. DNA for the CDR3: TGCAGCGTTGTCGGACTCACTACTAACTATGACTACACCTTC. It encodes CSVVGLTTNYDYTF.

This clonotype came up once. V is TRBV7-2 and J is TRBJ1-5; the match to TRBD1 covers 7 bases. Germline V gene data show CDR1 as SGHTA and CDR2 as FQGNSA. This CDR3 has 17 residues. Losses at the gene ends were 6 bases for V and 1 base for J; bases not matched to a gene: 12. CDR3 bases: TGTGCCAGCAGTTTTATTCGGACAGGTAGAAGCAATCAGCCCCAGCATTTT. Its protein product is CASSFIRTGRSNQPQHF. The complete variable domain, with remaining parts taken from reference TRBV7-2 and TRBJ1-5, reads GAGVSQSPSNKVTEKGKDVELRCDPISGHTALYWYRQSLGQGLEFLIYFQGNSAPDKSGLPSDRFSAERTGGSVSTLTIQRTQQEDSAVYLCASSFIRTGRSNQPQHFGDGTRLSIL.

The rearrangement uses TRBV5-1 and TRBJ2-1; D is possibly TRBD2 (5 bases). Trimming took off 1 base at V and 2 bases at J, with 10 bases between the two ends. The CDR3 extends over 15 amino acids. Per the germline V gene, CDR1 is SGHRS and CDR2 is YFSETQ. The CDR3 region has the DNA TGCGCCAGCAGCTTGATCCCGGGAACCTACAATGAGCAGTTCTTC. This codes for CASSLIPGTYNEQFF.

This clonotype occurred many times. The rearrangement uses TRBV7-9 and TRBJ2-3; a weak D match, TRBD1 (7 bases). The CDR3 consists of 15 residues. Trimming removed 7 bases from V and 0 bases from J, with 14 bases in between. CDR1 is SEHNR and CDR2 is FQNEAQ in the germline V gene (reference sequence). CDR3 loop: CASNAGQSSTDTQYF. The CDR3 DNA reads TGTGCCAGCAACGCGGGACAGTCTAGCACAGATACGCAGTATTTT.

This clonotype came up a few times. The V call is TRBV7-2, the J call TRBJ2-7, with D tentatively TRBD2 (5 bases). CDR3 length: 14 residues. The V end was cut by 7 bases, the J end by 4 bases, with 17 bases between. Germline CDR1 is SGHTA and CDR2 is FQGNSA. The CDR3: CASTNSVGMYEQYF. In DNA, the CDR3 is TGTGCCAGCACTAATAGCGTGGGTATGTACGAGCAGTACTTC.

This clonotype has only one observation. A clone one base away is much larger, so this may be a read error. The chain recombines TRBV15 with TRBJ2-5; 9 bases line up with TRBD1. Germline assignment: CDR1 LNHNV and CDR2 YYDKDF (reference sequence). This CDR3 has 16 amino acids. Trimming cost V 0 bases and J 11 bases; bases outside gene matches: 13. The DNA of the CDR3 is TGTGCCACCAGCAGAGATGATTGGACAGGGGACAATGAGCAGTACTTC. Its translation is CATSRDDWTGDNEQYF.